These 30 T cell receptor beta chains share one sample of origin, sequenced in a study of cytomegalovirus exposure and HLA in healthy donors (TCRdb year 2017). Library preparation used the immunoSEQ multiplex PCR assay. A mixture of 60 forward primers for TCR Vbeta segments and 13 reverse primers for TCR Jbeta segments was used in the multiplex PCR. TCRdb carries this immuneACCESS record with in-frame sequences only. Its versions omit some clonotypes, under half of them owing to an unresolved V gene in the studies checked, with the rest unexplained. Within this sample are about 190,000 clones, with 81% of them counted one time only. The ten largest clones add up to approximately 2% of the sample. The sample taken for sequencing was PBMCs. The receptors were gathered from a woman aged 18-29 years in good health and CMV-seropositive.

This chain connects TRBV27 to TRBJ1-1; no reliable D call. The CDR3 loop spans 14 amino acids. V lost 0 bases to trimming and J lost 4 bases, with 9 bases between them. CDR1 is MNHEY, CDR2 SMNVEV, per germline (reference sequence). CDR3 protein: CASSLSPGFTEAFF. In nucleotides, the CDR3 is TGTGCCAGCAGTTTATCGCCGGGGTTCACTGAAGCTTTCTTT.

The J gene is TRBJ2-2, the V gene TRBV6-1; TRBD2 matches 11 bases. Germline V CDR1 and CDR2: MNHNS, SASEGT. Unmatched junction bases numbered 5, after V lost 10 bases and J lost 4 bases. There are 14 residues in the CDR3. DNA for the CDR3: TGTGCCATTCAAACTAGCGGGGGCACCGGGGAGCTGTTTTTT. Amino acids: CAIQTSGGTGELFF.

The chain recombines TRBV19 with TRBJ2-5; perhaps TRBD1 as D (6 bases). V shed 3 bases and J shed 2 bases, with 10 bases lying between them. CDR3 size: 14 residues. CDR1 and CDR2 from the germline V gene are LNHDA and SQIVND (reference sequence). The CDR3 loop is CASSIGTTQETQYF. CDR3 DNA: TGTGCCAGTAGTATCGGGACAACGCAAGAGACCCAGTACTTC.

The chain employs TRBV6-6 and TRBJ1-1, with TRBD1 matching 7 bases. From germline, CDR1 is MNHNY and CDR2 SVGAGI (reference sequence). The CDR3 is 14 residues long. The V segment lost 5 bases and the J segment 4 bases; nucleotides outside the gene matches: 7. The chain's CDR3 is CASSPQGRVTEAFF. DNA for the CDR3: TGTGCCAGCAGTCCACAGGGGCGGGTCACTGAAGCTTTCTTT.

The chain is built from TRBV5-4 and TRBJ1-2; TRBD1 matches 10 bases. Germline V gene lookup returns CDR1 SGHNT and CDR2 YYREEE (reference sequence). The CDR3 has 13 residues. Trimming at V came to 5 bases and at J to 4 bases, leaving 2 bases not matched to a gene. CDR3 sequence (DNA): TGTGCCAGCAGGGACAGGGGGTTCTATGGCTACACCTTC. Translation: CASRDRGFYGYTF.

V gene TRBV7-6 combines with J gene TRBJ2-7, with TRBD1 matching over 9 bases. V lost 0 bases, J lost 5 bases, and 5 bases stayed unmatched. The germline V gene has CDR1 SGHVS and CDR2 FNYEAQ. This CDR3 spans 15 amino acids. The CDR3 DNA sequence: TGTGCCAGCAGCTTAGCGGGGAACAGGGGGCACGAGCAGTACTTC. It specifies CASSLAGNRGHEQYF. Complete variable domain (other parts from reference TRBV7-6 and TRBJ2-7): GAGVSQSPRYKVTKRGQDVALRCDPISGHVSLYWYRQALGQGPEFLTYFNYEAQQDKSGLPNDRFSAERPEGSISTLTIQRTEQRDSAMYRCASSLAGNRGHEQYFGPGTRLTVT.

The chain couples TRBV6-1 to TRBJ1-1; 7 bases are shared with TRBD1. The germline CDR1 and CDR2 sequences are MNHNS and SASEGT. This CDR3 spans 13 amino acids. The junction had 3 bases not matched to a gene; V was cut back by 3 bases and J by 5 bases. As DNA, the CDR3 is TGTGCCAGCAGTGAGAACAGGGGAACTGAAGCTTTCTTT. Its protein is CASSENRGTEAFF.

The chain is built from TRBV18 and TRBJ1-2, with D perhaps TRBD1 (5 bases). Per the germline V gene, CDR1 is KGHSH and CDR2 is LQKENI. This CDR3 has 12 residues. Trimming pared 3 bases from V and 7 bases from J, leaving 9 bases between. The CDR3 DNA reads TGTGCCAGCTCACCGCCCAGGGCTGGCTACACCTTC. Its translation is CASSPPRAGYTF. Full variable domain (remainder filled in from reference TRBV18 and TRBJ1-2): NAGVMQNPRHLVRRRGQEARLRCSPMKGHSHVYWYRQLPEEGLKFMVYLQKENIIDESGMPKERFSAEFPKEGPSILRIQQVVRGDSAAYFCASSPPRAGYTFGSGTRLTVV.

The rearrangement joins TRBV7-9 to TRBJ1-1; D is possibly TRBD1 (5 bases). Trimming removed 5 bases at V and 3 bases at J, with 7 bases between. The V gene's germline CDR1 is SEHNR and CDR2 FQNEAQ (reference sequence). The CDR3 is 12 amino acids. The CDR3: CASSAGYTEAFF. The CDR3 region has the DNA TGTGCCAGCAGCGCAGGGTACACTGAAGCTTTCTTT.

This clone occurred a few times. The rearrangement joins TRBV4-2 to TRBJ2-2; TRBD1 might be the D (5 bases). CDR1 and CDR2 from the germline V gene are LGHNA and YNFKEQ. Trimming shortened V by 4 bases and J by 8 bases, and 14 bases separated the two germline ends. The CDR3 has 14 residues. Here the CDR3 DNA reads TGTGCCAGCAGCCTTGGGCAGGGTTCTGGGGAGCTGTTTTTT. It codes for CASSLGQGSGELFF.

Points on this clone: As the CDR3 is not closed by the conserved phenylalanine or tryptophan, this likely results from a read error. This chain connects TRBV6-1 to TRBJ1-5; 8 nucleotides agree with TRBD1. Germline CDR1 and CDR2: MNHNS and SASEGT. The CDR3 contains 15 residues. The ends lost 6 bases at V and 7 bases at J; junction bases unmatched: 11. CDR3 protein: CASRDQTGVKQPQHL. The CDR3 DNA reads as TGTGCCAGCAGAGACCAGACAGGGGTCAAACAGCCCCAGCATCTT.

This sequence joins TRBV15 and TRBJ1-1; 10 bases map to TRBD1. The CDR3 consists of 15 residues. Germline CDR1 reads LNHNV; CDR2 reads YYDKDF (reference sequence). V shed 6 bases and J 6 bases; nucleotides not matched to a gene: 10. CDR3 region: CATSSGTGVQPEAFF. CDR3 DNA sequence: TGTGCCACCAGTTCCGGGACAGGGGTCCAGCCTGAAGCTTTCTTT. Complete variable domain (other parts from reference TRBV15 and TRBJ1-1): DAMVIQNPRYQVTQFGKPVTLSCSQTLNHNVMYWYQQKSSQAPKLLFHYYDKDFNNEADTPDNFQSRRPNTSFCFLDIRSPGLGDTAMYLCATSSGTGVQPEAFFGQGTRLTVV.

This chain connects TRBV25-1 to TRBJ2-3; TRBD1 matches 9 bases. Germline assignment: CDR1 MGHDK and CDR2 SYGVNS. The CDR3 has 11 residues. With V trimmed by 7 bases and J by 10 bases, 3 bases remained unmatched. The CDR3 DNA reads TGTGCCAGCACAGGGGACAGGGCGCAGTATTTT. This gives the protein CASTGDRAQYF.

The V and J genes are TRBV11-2 and TRBJ1-1, with 7 bases matching TRBD1. V lost 4 bases and J lost 3; bases outside the gene matches: 8. Germline V gene data show CDR1 as SGHAT and CDR2 as FQNNGV. This CDR3 is built from 15 residues. The CDR3 loop is CASSSGGVRYTEAFF. CDR3 coding DNA: TGTGCCAGCAGCTCAGGGGGTGTACGTTACACTGAAGCTTTCTTT.

V is TRBV30 and J is TRBJ2-7; 9 bases match TRBD1. CDR1 and CDR2 (germline): GTSNPN, SVGIG (reference sequence). This CDR3 spans 12 amino acids. Here the CDR3 DNA reads TGTGCGACCGACAGGGGGTCCAACGAGCAGTACTTC. It codes for CATDRGSNEQYF.

The chain is built from TRBV30 and TRBJ1-1; D ambiguous. V lost 5 bases and J lost 5, with 9 bases in between. Looked up from germline, CDR1 is GTSNPN and CDR2 is SVGIG (reference sequence). The CDR3 sequence is 11 residues long. CDR3 in amino acids: CAWGSGTEAFF. For the CDR3, the DNA is TGTGCCTGGGGGTCGGGAACTGAAGCTTTCTTT.

The chain links TRBV5-1 to TRBJ2-3; 10 bases map to TRBD2. CDR3 length: 16 residues. The V segment lost 3 bases and the J segment 1 base; nucleotides outside the gene matches: 5. Per the germline V gene, CDR1 is SGHRS and CDR2 is YFSETQ. The CDR3 reads CASSSTSGVGTDTQYF. CDR3 nucleotides: TGCGCCAGCAGCTCAACTAGCGGGGTTGGCACAGATACGCAGTATTTT.

V gene TRBV7-2 combines with J gene TRBJ2-5; 8 bases fit TRBD1. The CDR3 runs to 13 residues. After removal of 6 bases from V and 1 base from J, the junction contained 1 base not matched to a gene. Per the germline V gene, CDR1 is SGHTA and CDR2 is FQGNSA. The DNA of the CDR3 is TGTGCCAGCAGAACAGGGGGCCAAGAGACCCAGTACTTC. Protein sequence: CASRTGGQETQYF.

The V and J genes are TRBV5-6 and TRBJ2-6; no firm D call. Germline V lookup: CDR1 SGHDT, CDR2 YYEEEE. The CDR3 totals 15 residues. Trimming pared 2 bases from V and 2 bases from J, leaving 8 bases between. The CDR3 coding sequence is TGTGCCAGCAGCTTCAGACAAGCTGGGGCCAACGTCCTGACTTTC. Residues: CASSFRQAGANVLTF.

This clone was detected once. The genes are TRBV2 and TRBJ2-7, with TRBD1 matching over 8 bases. This CDR3 region has 15 residues. V trimming: 1 base; J trimming: 4 bases; junction bases outside the gene matches: 6. Germline CDR1 and CDR2: SNHLY and FYNNEI. CDR3 DNA: TGTGCCAGCAGTGAAGGTCTTTGGGACAGGTACGAGCAGTACTTC. As protein: CASSEGLWDRYEQYF.

This clone was observed a few times. The CDR3 DNA follows: TGCGCCAGCAGCTGGGGACTAGCGGGGATCCAAGAGACCCAGTACTTC. Residues: CASSWGLAGIQETQYF. The chain has TRBV5-1 and TRBJ2-5, with 13 bases fitting TRBD2. Germline CDR1 is SGHRS and CDR2 is YFSETQ. This CDR3 is built from 16 residues. V gave up 3 bases and J gave up 1 base; unmatched junction bases: 3.

The chain employs TRBV2 and TRBJ2-7, with TRBD1 matching 8 bases. The CDR3 totals 11 residues. J gave up 6 bases and V 7 bases, and 2 bases lay outside the gene matches. Germline assignment: CDR1 SNHLY and CDR2 FYNNEI. The CDR3 DNA reads TGTGCCAGCACAGGGGGCTCCGAGCAGTACTTC. It is translated as CASTGGSEQYF.

V is TRBV27 and J is TRBJ1-5; maybe TRBD1 (6 bases). Germline assignment: CDR1 MNHEY and CDR2 SMNVEV (reference sequence). V was trimmed by 6 bases and J by 4 bases, leaving 19 bases between them. The CDR3 is 16 residues long. DNA of the CDR3: TGTGCCAGCAGCCTTTTAGGGGGGGGTTTTAATCAGCCCCAGCATTTT. Amino acid sequence: CASSLLGGGFNQPQHF.

The V gene is TRBV18, the J gene TRBJ2-2, with D unclear. The CDR3 is 15 residues long. CDR1 is KGHSH and CDR2 is LQKENI in the germline V gene. V gave up 2 bases and J gave up 1 base, with 8 bases separating them. The CDR3 loop is CASSPTNLNTGELFF. The CDR3 DNA is TGTGCCAGCTCACCAACAAACCTGAACACCGGGGAGCTGTTTTTT.

This chain connects TRBV7-2 to TRBJ2-1; 9 bases align to TRBD2. J was trimmed by 9 bases and V by 1 base; bases with no gene match: 10. This CDR3 has 16 amino acids. The V gene's germline CDR1 is SGHTA and CDR2 FQGNSA. CDR3 bases: TGTGCCAGCAGCTTAGTGACGCGCGGGGGGGCCCGTGAGCAGTTCTTC. Its protein product is CASSLVTRGGAREQFF.

This chain joins TRBV30 and TRBJ2-5; D unresolved. The ends were cut back, 0 bases at V and 4 bases at J, with 15 bases in the middle. CDR3 length: 15 residues. The germline V gene encodes CDR1 GTSNPN and CDR2 SVGIG (reference sequence). CDR3 DNA sequence: TGTGCCTGGAGTGTACGATGGATTACGGGAGAGACCCAGTACTTC. Its translation: CAWSVRWITGETQYF.

The rearrangement joins TRBV2 to TRBJ1-5, with TRBD1 identical over 8 bases. Germline V gene lookup returns CDR1 SNHLY and CDR2 FYNNEI. This CDR3 has 15 amino acids. Unmatched junction bases numbered 9, after V lost 5 bases and J lost 6 bases. In nucleotides, the CDR3 is TGTGCCAGCAGTCTAGCCACAGGGGGACGTCAGCCCCAGCATTTT. It yields the protein CASSLATGGRQPQHF. Supplemented by reference TRBV2 and TRBJ1-5, the full variable domain reads EPEVTQTPSHQVTQMGQEVILRCVPISNHLYFYWYRQILGQKVEFLVSFYNNEISEKSEIFDDQFSVERPDGSNFTLKIRSTKLEDSAMYFCASSLATGGRQPQHFGDGTRLSIL.

The chain employs TRBV11-1 and TRBJ1-1; D gene uncertain. CDR3 size: 13 residues. Deletions cut 7 bases from V and 11 bases from J, with 20 bases between. Germline V gives CDR1 SGHAT, CDR2 FQDESV (reference sequence). The CDR3 DNA reads TGTGCCAGCACCACACCGTTTGTGGAGATGGCTTTCTTT. Encoded protein: CASTTPFVEMAFF.

The chain employs TRBV19 and TRBJ2-1; 12 bases map to TRBD2. The trim removed 6 bases at V and 4 bases at J, leaving 4 bases unmatched. Germline-derived CDR1 and CDR2 are LNHDA and SQIVND (reference sequence). The CDR3 sequence is 15 residues long. The CDR3 region is CASRQLAGGYNEQFF. CDR3 DNA: TGTGCCAGTAGACAACTAGCGGGGGGATACAATGAGCAGTTCTTC.

The chain couples TRBV7-6 to TRBJ1-6; D unresolved. CDR3 length: 14 amino acids. Trimming removed 1 base from V and 6 bases from J, with 7 bases in between. Germline values: CDR1 SGHVS, CDR2 FNYEAQ. The CDR3 DNA is TGTGCCAGCAGCTTAGGTCGGGGTAATTCACCCCTCCACTTT. It codes for CASSLGRGNSPLHF.